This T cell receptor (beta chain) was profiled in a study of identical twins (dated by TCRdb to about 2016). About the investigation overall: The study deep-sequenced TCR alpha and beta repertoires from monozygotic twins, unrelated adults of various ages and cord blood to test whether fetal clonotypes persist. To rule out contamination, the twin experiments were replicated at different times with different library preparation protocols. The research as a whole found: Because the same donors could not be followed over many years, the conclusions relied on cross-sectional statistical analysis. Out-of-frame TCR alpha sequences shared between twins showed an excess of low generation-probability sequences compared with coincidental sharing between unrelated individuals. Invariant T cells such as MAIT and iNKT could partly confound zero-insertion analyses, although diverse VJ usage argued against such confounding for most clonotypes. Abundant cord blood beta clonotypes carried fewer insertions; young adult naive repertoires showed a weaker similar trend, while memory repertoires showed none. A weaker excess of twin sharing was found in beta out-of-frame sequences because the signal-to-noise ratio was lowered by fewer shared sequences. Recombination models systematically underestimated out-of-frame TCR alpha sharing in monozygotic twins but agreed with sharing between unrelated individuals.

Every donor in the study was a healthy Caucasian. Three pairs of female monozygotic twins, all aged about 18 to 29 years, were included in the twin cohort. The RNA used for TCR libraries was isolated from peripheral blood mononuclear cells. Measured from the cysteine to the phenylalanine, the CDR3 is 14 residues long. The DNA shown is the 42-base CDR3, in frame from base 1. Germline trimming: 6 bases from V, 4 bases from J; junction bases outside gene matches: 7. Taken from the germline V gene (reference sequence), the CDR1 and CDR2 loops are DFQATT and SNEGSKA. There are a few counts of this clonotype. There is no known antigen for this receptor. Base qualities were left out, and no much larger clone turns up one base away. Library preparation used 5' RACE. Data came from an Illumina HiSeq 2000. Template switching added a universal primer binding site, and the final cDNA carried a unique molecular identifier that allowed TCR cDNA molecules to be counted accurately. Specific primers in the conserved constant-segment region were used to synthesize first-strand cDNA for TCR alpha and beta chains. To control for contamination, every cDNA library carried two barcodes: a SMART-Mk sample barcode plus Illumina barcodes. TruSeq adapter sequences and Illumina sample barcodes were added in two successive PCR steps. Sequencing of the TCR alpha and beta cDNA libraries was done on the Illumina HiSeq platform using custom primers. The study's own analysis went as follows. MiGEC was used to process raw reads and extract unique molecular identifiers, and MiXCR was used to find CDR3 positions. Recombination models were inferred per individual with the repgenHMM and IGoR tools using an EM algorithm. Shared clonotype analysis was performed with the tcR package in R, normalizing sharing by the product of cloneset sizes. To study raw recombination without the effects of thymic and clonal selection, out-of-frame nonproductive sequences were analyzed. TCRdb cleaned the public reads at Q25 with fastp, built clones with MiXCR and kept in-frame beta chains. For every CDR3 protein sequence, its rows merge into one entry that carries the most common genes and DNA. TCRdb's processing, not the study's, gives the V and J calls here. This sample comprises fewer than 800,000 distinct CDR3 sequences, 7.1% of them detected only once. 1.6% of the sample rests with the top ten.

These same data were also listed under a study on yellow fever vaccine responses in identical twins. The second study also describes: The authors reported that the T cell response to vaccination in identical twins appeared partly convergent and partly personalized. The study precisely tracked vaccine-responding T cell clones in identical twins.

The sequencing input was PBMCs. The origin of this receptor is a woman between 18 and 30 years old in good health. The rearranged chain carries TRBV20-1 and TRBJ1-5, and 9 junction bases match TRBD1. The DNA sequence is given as TGCAGTGCGCCGGGACAGGGTTGGAATCAGCCCCAGCATTTT. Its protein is CSAPGQGWNQPQHF.